This T cell receptor beta chain was found in a study of early T cells in non-severe SARS-CoV-2 infection (dated by TCRdb to the early 2020s). The study in broad terms: Because TCR sequencing relied on bulk RNA taken from unsorted whole blood, pairing of alpha and beta chains was not possible. Results the study describes overall, beyond this receptor: VDJdb matching was skewed toward anti-spike CD8 responses, so virus-specific expansions were likely underestimated and private and CD4 specificities were missed.

Libraries were prepared through 5' RACE. Sequencing took place on a NextSeq 500. Unique molecular identifiers were attached to individual cDNA molecules in the TCR library protocol so that sequencing error and PCR bias could be corrected. Both TCR alpha and beta chains were sequenced, and tight co-correlation was observed between alpha and beta sequence abundances in each sample. The study's processing was this. Decombinator V4 was used to perform V gene, J gene and CDR3 annotation of TCR sequences. TCRs were defined as expanded if a significant change between any two time points was detected under a Poisson model with p below 0.0001. TCR abundances were normalised to the total number of TCRs sequenced in each sample and reported as counts per million. TRAV1-2 paired with TRAJ12, TRAJ20 or TRAJ33 defined MAIT TCRs, while TRAV10 paired with TRAJ18 defined iNKT TCRs. A search of VDJdb, accessed on 1 November 2021, was run for TCRs annotated to CMV, EBV and SARS-CoV-2, with TCRs annotated for multiple antigens excluded. Starting from the raw public reads, TCRdb applied fastp trimming at Q25, assembled clones with MiXCR and retained in-frame beta chains. Entries that share a CDR3 protein sequence are merged under the most common genes and DNA. None of the V and J calls come from the authors' own analysis; TCRdb made them. This sample gives about 70,000 distinct CDR3 sequences in total; about 15% of them show up just once. The ten largest account for 3.5% to 5% of the sample.

A case-control design nested within a healthcare worker cohort in London, UK, was used, with weekly nasopharyngeal swab PCR tests and blood sampling performed. Healthcare workers were recruited between 23 and 31 March 2020, during the week of the UK lockdown, and were followed weekly for up to roughly 15 weeks. Inclusive of the bounding cysteine and phenylalanine, the CDR3 is 14 residues long. The retained sequence is limited to the CDR3, 42 bases, with the frame set at the first base. Via the germline V gene (reference sequence), CDR1 is SEHNR and CDR2 FQNEAQ. V loses 5 bases, J loses 0 bases, and the germline ends lie 9 bases apart. This clonotype was observed a handful of times. There is no known antigen for this receptor. No much larger clone is present one base from it, and per-base qualities are unavailable.

Sequences were derived from whole blood, sampled at baseline. This sequence originates from an adult who was a healthcare worker with PCR-confirmed SARS-CoV-2 infection or an uninfected control (not recorded which). Recombination connected TRBV7-9 to TRBJ2-3, with no confident D gene call. The DNA sequence is given as TGTGCCAGCAGCCGTTCCTTCAGCACAGATACGCAGTATTTT. It encodes CASSRSFSTDTQYF.